This TCR beta chain was captured by sequencing in a study of T cell responses to AZD1222 COVID-19 vaccine. CDR1 and CDR2 (germline): SGDLS, YYNGEE. The CDR3 is 17 amino acids. With V trimmed by 0 bases and J by 2 bases, 6 bases remained unmatched. The data were produced by immunoSEQ multiplex PCR, yet TCRdb's version contains in-frame clones alone and is incomplete. Of about 160,000 clones listed, roughly 92% were seen once; the top ten hold approximately 4.6%. Comment on this clone: What it binds is unknown.

Overall study findings and caveats: Seropositive at baseline were only 5 or 6 AZD1222 recipients. Increased Spike-specific TCR breadth and depth were observed after two AZD1222 doses. Clonal diversity may have been underestimated in mostly white British donors.

This clonotype was sampled from an adult who received the AZD1222 COVID-19 vaccine. The sequencing used peripheral blood, collected 28 days after the second AZD1222 dose. The rearrangement joins TRBV9 to TRBJ2-5; 11 bases line up with TRBD2. The CDR3 is CASSVALAGVGQETQYF. The CDR3 DNA reads as TGTGCCAGCAGCGTAGCACTAGCGGGAGTCGGACAAGAGACCCAGTACTTC.